What follows are 16 T cell receptor beta chains derived from one specimen sequenced in a study of blood T cell repertoires in COVID-19. Using immunoSEQ multiplex PCR, the repertoire was profiled, and TCRdb retains in-frame clones only, with some absent. The sample lists 60,000 to 95,000 clones; roughly 90% were seen once. Sequenced sample: peripheral blood. The receptors shown here come from a woman in her forties or fifties with acute or convalescent COVID-19.

The sample holds one count of this clone. Here the CDR3 reads CSVGTGVDQPQHF. The CDR3 DNA is TGCAGCGTCGGAACAGGGGTGGATCAGCCCCAGCATTTT. The J gene is TRBJ1-5, the V gene TRBV29-1, with TRBD1 matching over 7 bases. J gave up 5 bases and V 6 bases, and 7 bases lay outside the gene matches. Per the germline V gene, CDR1 is SQVTM and CDR2 is ANQGSEA. This CDR3 has 13 amino acids.

This clone was recorded only once. The chain links TRBV3-1 (or the pseudogene TRBV3-2) to TRBJ1-6; D is possibly TRBD1 (5 bases). CDR3 length: 14 amino acids. Germline V gene lookup returns CDR1 LGHDT and CDR2 YNNKEL (reference sequence). The V end was cut by 4 bases, the J end by 10 bases, with 14 bases between. Here the CDR3 DNA reads TGTGCCAGCAGCCTGGGGCAGGTTTCCTCACCCCTCCACTTT. Translating gives CASSLGQVSSPLHF.

This chain links TRBV10-3 with TRBJ1-1; TRBD1 matches 9 bases. Germline CDR1 and CDR2: ENHRY and SYGVKD. The CDR3 contains 13 residues. V was clipped by 8 bases and J by 5 bases; unmatched bases: 6. The CDR3 DNA reads TGTGCCATCCGGGACAGGGACGCAACTGAAGCTTTCTTT. Its translation: CAIRDRDATEAFF.

V gene TRBV7-8 combines with J gene TRBJ1-4, with 7 bases lining up with TRBD1. The CDR3 consists of 15 residues. With 5 bases clipped from V and 5 bases from J, the junction kept 8 bases outside the gene matches. Germline V CDR1 and CDR2: SGHVS, FQNEAQ. For the CDR3, the DNA is TGTGCCAGCAGCCCACACAGGGGTGGGAATGAAAAACTGTTTTTT. Protein sequence: CASSPHRGGNEKLFF.

CDR3 sequence (DNA): TGTGCCTGGGCTCGGACTAGCGGGTCCTACGAGCAGTACTTC. It codes for CAWARTSGSYEQYF. The chain joins TRBV30 to TRBJ2-7, with TRBD2 identical over 11 bases. The CDR3 extends over 14 amino acids. V was clipped by 5 bases and J by 1 base; unmatched bases: 4. The germline gives CDR1 GTSNPN, CDR2 SVGIG (reference sequence).

The chain is built from TRBV19 and TRBJ2-2; D possibly corresponds to TRBD1 (5 bases). V lost 7 bases and J lost 4, with 10 bases in between. The CDR3 contains 13 residues. CDR1 is LNHDA and CDR2 is SQIVND in the germline V gene (reference sequence). The CDR3 nucleotides read TGTGCCAGTAAGGCAGGGCTCACCGGGGAGCTGTTTTTT. Translating gives CASKAGLTGELFF.

This sequence joins TRBV6-6 and TRBJ1-2; 7 nucleotides agree with TRBD1. Germline assignment: CDR1 MNHNY and CDR2 SVGAGI (reference sequence). V dropped 6 bases and J dropped 4; count of bases not matched to a gene: 11. The CDR3 is made up of 15 amino acids. In DNA form, the CDR3 reads TGTGCCAGCAGCCCTCGCCACGACAGGGCCTATGGCTACACCTTC. Its protein product is CASSPRHDRAYGYTF.

The chain employs TRBV28 and TRBJ2-7; TRBD1 might be the D (6 bases). Germline CDR1 is MDHEN and CDR2 is SYDVKM. This CDR3 is built from 20 residues. V dropped 3 bases and J dropped 0 bases, with 27 bases sitting between them. CDR3: CASSFGPPIPGTTSSYEQYF. DNA of the CDR3: TGTGCCAGCAGTTTTGGCCCCCCAATCCCCGGGACAACGAGCTCCTACGAGCAGTACTTC.

The genes are TRBV11-1 and TRBJ2-3; a weak D match, TRBD1 (5 bases). Germline V gene sequence: CDR1 SGHAT, CDR2 FQDESV (reference sequence). Between the trimmed V and J ends, which lost 7 bases and 1 base, there was a span of 12 bases. This CDR3 comprises 14 residues. The CDR3 reads CASNRKTGTDTQYF. The DNA of the CDR3 is TGTGCCAGCAACAGGAAGACAGGCACAGATACGCAGTATTTT. Filled out from reference TRBV11-1 and TRBJ2-3, the complete variable domain reads EAEVAQSPRYKITEKSQAVAFWCDPISGHATLYWYRQILGQGPELLVQFQDESVVDDSQLPKDRFSAERLKGVDSTLKIQPAELGDSAMYLCASNRKTGTDTQYFGPGTRLTVL.

This CDR3 is CASKRTGGYTF. The CDR3 nucleotides read TGTGCCAGTAAAAGGACAGGCGGCTACACCTTC. J is TRBJ1-2 and V is TRBV19; the match to TRBD1 covers 7 bases. Unmatched junction bases numbered 4, after V lost 7 bases and J lost 8 bases. The CDR3 runs to 11 residues. Germline V gene sequence: CDR1 LNHDA, CDR2 SQIVND (reference sequence).

The chain carries TRBV4-2 and TRBJ1-2; D is undetermined. The CDR3 length is 16 residues. Looked up from germline, CDR1 is LGHNA and CDR2 is YNFKEQ. Between the trimmed V and J ends, which lost 0 bases and 1 base, there was a span of 12 bases. Written as DNA, the CDR3 is TGTGCCAGCAGCCAAGATTTGGCCAGAAGTAACTATGGCTACACCTTC. Protein sequence: CASSQDLARSNYGYTF.

The CDR3 spells CASSLGQGETQYF. DNA for the CDR3: TGTGCCAGCAGCCTGGGACAGGGAGAGACCCAGTACTTC. The chain employs TRBV11-3 and TRBJ2-5; 9 bases line up with TRBD1. Germline trimming cut 5 bases from V and 4 bases from J; bases unmatched to any gene: 2. The CDR3 length is 13 residues. The germline V gene encodes CDR1 SGHNT and CDR2 YENEEA.

J is TRBJ2-1 and V is TRBV27; 7 bases are shared with TRBD2. The CDR3 spans 15 residues. CDR1 is MNHEY and CDR2 is SMNVEV in the germline V gene (reference sequence). With 6 bases clipped from V and 0 bases from J, the junction kept 5 bases outside the gene matches. The CDR3 nucleotides read TGTGCCAGCAGAAAACTAGCGAGCTCCTACAATGAGCAGTTCTTC. Encoded protein: CASRKLASSYNEQFF.

This chain links TRBV30 with TRBJ2-7; TRBD1 agrees at 8 bases. The germline CDR1 and CDR2 sequences are GTSNPN and SVGIG (reference sequence). CDR3 length equals 14 residues. Germline trimming cut 3 bases from V and 4 bases from J; bases unmatched to any gene: 8. In DNA, the CDR3 is TGTGCCTGGAGAGTGTGGACAGGGCGTTACGAGCAGTACTTC. Its protein product is CAWRVWTGRYEQYF.

The CDR3 DNA reads as TGTGCCAGCACCAGGGGGAACTATGGCTACACCTTC. Its protein is CASTRGNYGYTF. The J gene is TRBJ1-2, the V gene TRBV12-3 or TRBV12-4; 7 nucleotides line up with TRBD1. With 7 bases clipped from V and 2 bases from J, the junction kept 1 base outside the gene matches. The CDR3 extends over 12 amino acids.

The genes are TRBV19 and TRBJ2-7; 7 nucleotides agree with TRBD1. The germline V gene has CDR1 LNHDA and CDR2 SQIVND (reference sequence). V shed 4 bases, J shed 4 bases, and the junction held 7 bases outside the gene matches. CDR3 size: 14 residues. CDR3 loop: CASSREWTGYEQYF. CDR3 nucleotide sequence: TGTGCCAGTAGTAGAGAATGGACAGGTTACGAGCAGTACTTC.